This TCR beta chain came from a study of vaccination and CD4 T cells after COVID-19. There are 15 residues in the CDR3. Germline CDR1 and CDR2: MGHRA and YSYEKL. V dropped 1 base and J dropped 2 bases, with 11 bases sitting between them. As to this clonotype: The target antigen is unknown.

CD4+ T cells that had been cultured provided DNA sequenced with the Oncomine TCR Beta short-read assay. In TCRdb, the PCR reads were re-called with MiXCR into one record per CDR3 protein. The sample carries some 9,300 distinct CDR3 sequences, roughly 60% recorded once. Treatment denoted: approximately 9-day PBMC culture with coronavirus spike peptide pools or control peptides (ViraFEST assay). This clonotype was sampled from a human donor who had recovered from COVID-19. Sample: CD4+ T cells from blood, cultured in vitro. The chain couples TRBV4-1 to TRBJ1-2; D might be TRBD1 (6 bases). The CDR3 loop reads CASSQGGGSNYGYTF. The CDR3 DNA is TGCGCCAGCAGCCAAGGAGGGGGATCGAACTATGGCTACACCTTC.